Listed below are T cell receptor beta chains from one sample, sequenced in a study of blood T cells in healthy people across ages. Each CDR3 protein is one row after TCRdb ran MiXCR on the 5' RACE reads. The data show 700,000 to 800,000 distinct CDR3 sequences, with around 46% seen just once and 20% to 25% held by the top ten. Sequencing was performed on blood. The receptors derive from a woman in her sixties in good health. Each CDR3 is given with its conserved first and last residue. A D gene is named only where the DNA matches it firmly. Clone size is shown for a subset of rows, as once, few, many or a class of expanded clone.

>TRBD2|TRBV29-1|.|TRBJ2-1
TGCAGCGTTGAAAGCCTAGCGGGAGTGGATGAGCAGTTCTTC
CSVESLAGVDEQFF
>TRBD1|TRBV6-6|many|TRBJ2-2
TGTGCCACCATTACAGGGGGGAACACCGGGGAGCTGTTTTTT
CATITGGNTGELFF
>TRBD1|TRBV6-1|.|TRBJ2-5
TGTGCCAGCAGTGGGGGACAGGGGGCGCAAGGAGAGACCCAGTACTTC
CASSGGQGAQGETQYF
>.|TRBV7-9|.|TRBJ2-7
TGTGCCAGCAGCTCCCCCGACGGTGACTACGAGCAGTACTTC
CASSSPDGDYEQYF
>.|TRBV20-1|.|TRBJ2-3
TGCAGTGCTAGGGACGGTGGGGTCACAGATACGCAGTATTTT
CSARDGGVTDTQYF
>.|TRBV20-1|.|TRBJ2-5
TGCAGTGCTAGAGACCCGTCAGGGGCGCGAGAGACCCAGTACTTC
CSARDPSGARETQYF
>.|TRBV5-1|few|TRBJ2-3
TGCGCCAGCAGCTTGAGGGCAGATAGCACAGATACGCAGTATTTT
CASSLRADSTDTQYF
>.|TRBV14|.|TRBJ1-4
TGTGCCAGCAGCCGCTCAGAGGTTGAAAAACTGTTTTTT
CASSRSEVEKLFF
>TRBD1|TRBV10-3|.|TRBJ2-3
TGTGCCATCAGTACAGACAGGGGGCTCGGCACAGATACGCAGTATTTT
CAISTDRGLGTDTQYF
>.|TRBV5-1|.|TRBJ2-5
TGCGCCAGCAGCTTGGCCGGTGGGTCTAGAGAGACCCAGTACTTC
CASSLAGGSRETQYF
>.|TRBV29-1|once|TRBJ2-1
TGCAGCGTGAACTTTCGGACTCACAATGAGCAGTTCTTC
CSVNFRTHNEQFF
>TRBD1|TRBV20-1|few|TRBJ1-4
TGCAGTGCTAGACCGACAGGGTTTAATGAAAAACTGTTTTTT
CSARPTGFNEKLFF
>TRBD2|TRBV11-3|.|TRBJ2-1
TGTGCCAGCAGCTCGGGGGGACGGGAGGGTTACAATGAGCAGTTCTTC
CASSSGGREGYNEQFF
>.|TRBV30|.|TRBJ2-2
TGTGCCTGGAGTGTAGGTTCGTGGGACACCGGGGAGCTGTTTTTT
CAWSVGSWDTGELFF
>.|TRBV3-1|.|TRBJ2-7
TGTGCCAGCAGCTTTCCCGGGGCAGGGGGGTCCTACGAGCAGTACTTC
CASSFPGAGGSYEQYF
>.|TRBV7-8|many|TRBJ1-1
TGTGCCAGCAGCTACTCAGGTTTTGGCACTGAAGCTTTCTTT
CASSYSGFGTEAFF
>TRBD1|TRBV7-2|.|TRBJ1-1
TGTGCCAGCAGCCTAAGACAGGGGATGAACACTGAAGCTTTCTTT
CASSLRQGMNTEAFF
>.|TRBV28|few|TRBJ2-7
TGTGCCAGCAGTTCTACGATCTACTCCTACGAGCAGTACTTC
CASSSTIYSYEQYF
>.|TRBV28|.|TRBJ2-5
TGTGCCAGCAGCCTTCCCCCCGGGACCCAGTACTTC
CASSLPPGTQYF
>.|TRBV10-1|.|TRBJ2-1
TGCGCCAGCAGTGAGTCGGGGGGGCCCGGCTACAATGAGCAGTTCTTC
CASSESGGPGYNEQFF
>.|TRBV5-1|.|TRBJ1-2
TGCGCCAGCAGCTTGGTCGTTGGATCTAACTATGGCTACACCTTC
CASSLVVGSNYGYTF
>TRBD1|TRBV10-3|many|TRBJ2-5
TGTGCCATCGGCCCGGACAGGGGGGAGACCCAGTACTTC
CAIGPDRGETQYF
>TRBD2|TRBV6-2/TRBV6-3|.|TRBJ2-1
TGTGCCAGCAGTTACCCGCTCGGGGGGGACAATGAGCAGTTCTTC
CASSYPLGGDNEQFF
>TRBD2|TRBV20-1|.|TRBJ2-4
TGCAGTGCTAGTCAGGCTAGCGGGAGTCGTCAGTACTTC
CSASQASGSRQYF
>.|TRBV7-2|.|TRBJ2-3
TGCGCCAGCAGCTCGGACGCATATACGCAGTATTTT
CASSSDAYTQYF
>TRBD2|TRBV3-1|.|TRBJ2-1
TGTGCCAGCAGCCAAGAACTAGCGGGAGAAGGCAATGAGCAGTTCTTC
CASSQELAGEGNEQFF
>.|TRBV4-1|.|TRBJ2-7
TGCGCCAGCAGCCAAGACGGGACCCATGACAATGAGCAGTACTTC
CASSQDGTHDNEQYF
>TRBD2|TRBV6-4|many|TRBJ2-3
TGTGCCAGCAGTGCTGGGCGGGGGAGCACAGATACGCAGTATTTT
CASSAGRGSTDTQYF
>.|TRBV13|few|TRBJ2-1
TGTGCCAGCAGCTTCCTCGACCGCGTCCTTTCCTCCTACAATGAGCAGTTCTTC
CASSFLDRVLSSYNEQFF
>.|TRBV20-1|.|TRBJ2-7
TGCAGTGCTAGAGAGAGCAGGTACAGCTCCTACGAGCAGTACTTC
CSARESRYSSYEQYF
>.|TRBV25-1|.|TRBJ2-3
TGTGCCAGCAGTGAGGGGTCGATTACAGATACGCAGTATTTT
CASSEGSITDTQYF
>.|TRBV15|.|TRBJ2-3
TGTGCCACCAGCCGCGATAAGCACTCCACGCAGTATTTT
CATSRDKHSTQYF
>.|TRBV27|.|TRBJ1-2
TGTGCCAGCAGTCCACCAGGGAGGCATGGCTACACCTTC
CASSPPGRHGYTF
>.|TRBV12-3/TRBV12-4|.|TRBJ1-2
TGTGCCAGCAGCGGCTCTTACAGTGCCGATGGCTACACCTTC
CASSGSYSADGYTF
>.|TRBV4-3|.|TRBJ2-6
TGCGCCAGCAGCCAAGAAACAGGTCAGGTGTCTGGGGCCAACGTCCTGACTTTC
CASSQETGQVSGANVLTF
>.|TRBV20-1|.|TRBJ1-6
TGCAGTGCTAGAGGTTCTGGCCTGGTTAATTCACCCCTCCACTTT
CSARGSGLVNSPLHF
>.|TRBV5-1|.|TRBJ2-5
TGCGCCAGCAGCTTGGCGACTCTGACAACCCTCAATGAGCAGTACTTC
CASSLATLTTLNEQYF
>.|TRBV20-1|few|TRBJ1-4
TGCAGTGCTAGTACGCAGAGGGGGGCTAATGAAAAACTGTTTTTT
CSASTQRGANEKLFF
>.|TRBV4-2|.|TRBJ2-6
TGTGCCAGCAGCAAAAGCGACTCTGGGGCCAACGTCCTGACTTTC
CASSKSDSGANVLTF
>.|TRBV27|many|TRBJ1-2
TGTGCCAGCAGTTTATCGAGAGCGGGCTATGGCTACACCTTC
CASSLSRAGYGYTF
>TRBD1|TRBV5-5|few|TRBJ2-7
TGTGCCAGCAGCCCTCGATTTGTGACAGGGGGAGTCAATGAGCAGTACTTC
CASSPRFVTGGVNEQYF
>.|TRBV2|.|TRBJ2-7
TGTGCCAGCAGCTTAGGGAATGATGGGCAGTACTTC
CASSLGNDGQYF
>.|TRBV25-1|.|TRBJ2-7
TGTGCCAGCAGCTTGCCCGGGGAAGAGGCCCAGTACTTC
CASSLPGEEAQYF
>TRBD1|TRBV7-9|few|TRBJ2-4
TGTGCCAGCAGCTACCCACCGGGACAGGGGGCGGCAGCCAAAAACATTCAGTACTTC
CASSYPPGQGAAAKNIQYF
>TRBD2|TRBV6-2/TRBV6-3|.|TRBJ2-5
TGTGCCAGCAGTGACTCAGCGGGGTTGGAGACCCAGTACTTC
CASSDSAGLETQYF
>.|TRBV20-1|.|TRBJ2-3
TGCACCCCGACTACTAGCACAGATACGCAGTATTTT
CTPTTSTDTQYF
>.|TRBV7-3|few|TRBJ2-1
TGTGCCAGCAGCTTAGGAGGGGCAGGCGGTTACAATGAGCAGTTCTTC
CASSLGGAGGYNEQFF
>TRBD1|TRBV20-1|few|TRBJ1-2
TGCAGTGCTAAGGTGACCCGGGACAGGGGAGGCTATGGCTACACCTTC
CSAKVTRDRGGYGYTF
>.|TRBV20-1|few|TRBJ2-1
TGCAGTGCTAGTATGTACAATGAGCAGTTCTTC
CSASMYNEQFF
>.|TRBV28|few|TRBJ2-3
TGTGCCAGCAGTTTTCAGGGGCCTAGCACAGATACGCAGTATTTT
CASSFQGPSTDTQYF
>.|TRBV20-1|.|TRBJ2-1
TGCAGTGCTAGTCCCCCACGAGGAAACAATGAGCAGTTCTTC
CSASPPRGNNEQFF
>.|TRBV20-1|.|TRBJ1-2
TGCAGTGCCCCGCGTGGTCAGGGGAAAGGATATGGCTACACCTTC
CSAPRGQGKGYGYTF
>.|TRBV6-5|.|TRBJ1-2
TGTGCCAGCAGTCGAGGCGGGGCTGGCGACTATAGCTACACCTTC
CASSRGGAGDYSYTF
>TRBD1|TRBV6-2/TRBV6-3|.|TRBJ2-5
TGTGCCAGCAGTTTCTTCGCCGGGACAGGGAGGGAGACCCAGTACTTC
CASSFFAGTGRETQYF